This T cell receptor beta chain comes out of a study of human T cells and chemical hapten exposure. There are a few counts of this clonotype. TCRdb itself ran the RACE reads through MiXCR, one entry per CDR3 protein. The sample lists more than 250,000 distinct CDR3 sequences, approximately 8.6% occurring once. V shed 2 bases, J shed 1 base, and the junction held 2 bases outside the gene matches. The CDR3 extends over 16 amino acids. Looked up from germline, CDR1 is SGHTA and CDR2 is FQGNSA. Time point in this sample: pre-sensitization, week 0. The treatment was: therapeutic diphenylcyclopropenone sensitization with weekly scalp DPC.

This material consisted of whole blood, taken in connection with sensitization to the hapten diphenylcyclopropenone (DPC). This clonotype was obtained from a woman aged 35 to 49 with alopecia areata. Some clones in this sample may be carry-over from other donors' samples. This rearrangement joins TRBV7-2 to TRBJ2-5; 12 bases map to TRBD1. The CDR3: CASSLRGQGAQETQYF. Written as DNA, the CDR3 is TGTGCCAGCAGCTTAAGGGGACAGGGGGCCCAAGAGACCCAGTACTTC.